This is a list of T cell receptor beta chains from one sample in a study of cytomegalovirus exposure and HLA in healthy donors. Sequenced by immunoSEQ multiplex PCR; TCRdb stores in-frame clones only, minus some. The sample lists under 200,000 clones, 65% to 85% occurring once. The sample comprised PBMCs. These receptors came from a middle-aged man in good health and CMV-seropositive. Each CDR3 is given with its conserved first and last residue. The D gene is left open where the match is weak. Part of the rows lack a size; the others show once, few, many or a class for expanded clones.

cdr3_nt cdr3_aa j_call d_call clone_size v_call
TGCGCCAGCAGCTTGTCTACTAGCGGGCAGACTAGCACAGATACGCAGTATTTT CASSLSTSGQTSTDTQYF TRBJ2-3 TRBD2 . TRBV5-1
TGTGCCAGCAGTCCGGGACTAGCGGGGGCCTACGAGCAGTACTTC CASSPGLAGAYEQYF TRBJ2-7 TRBD2 . TRBV27
TGTGCCAGCAGTTTACCGTCAGATACGCAGTATTTT CASSLPSDTQYF TRBJ2-3 . . TRBV28
TGCGCCAGCAGCTTAGTCCCTAGCGGGACTACCTACGAGCAGTACTTC CASSLVPSGTTYEQYF TRBJ2-7 TRBD2 . TRBV5-1
TGCGCCAGCAGCGGGCCCTACGAGCAGTACTTC CASSGPYEQYF TRBJ2-7 . . TRBV5-1
TGTGCCAGTAGTATTGGGACAGGGGGGACCGAGCAGTACTTC CASSIGTGGTEQYF TRBJ2-7 TRBD1 . TRBV19
TGTGCCAGCAGTGACTCTTGGGAGCGGGAGAAGTTCTTC CASSDSWEREKFF TRBJ2-1 TRBD2 . TRBV6-4
TGTGCCAGCAGCAACCCTCCTCGGGACTCGAGCTGGTACGAGCAGTACTTC CASSNPPRDSSWYEQYF TRBJ2-7 . . TRBV21-1
TGTGCCAGCAGCCCCCGGGGCGGGAACTCCTACGAGCAGTACTTC CASSPRGGNSYEQYF TRBJ2-7 . . TRBV7-2
TGTGCCAGCAGCTCCGGGGTGAGCAATCAGCCCCAGCATTTT CASSSGVSNQPQHF TRBJ1-5 . . TRBV9
TGTGCCAGCAGTTTAGACAGGCTAAAAAACATTCAGTACTTC CASSLDRLKNIQYF TRBJ2-4 . once TRBV28
TGTGCCAGCAGTAGGACTAGCGGGAATCCAGATACGCAGTATTTT CASSRTSGNPDTQYF TRBJ2-3 TRBD2 . TRBV6-1
TGTGCCAGCAGCACGGGACAGGGCTCTGGGGCCAACGTCCTGACTTTC CASSTGQGSGANVLTF TRBJ2-6 TRBD1 . TRBV7-3
TGTGCCAGTAGCTTCCTAAGAGGGATTAGCAATCAGCCCCAGCATTTT CASSFLRGISNQPQHF TRBJ1-5 . . TRBV19
TGTGCCAGCAGTGACAGGGTCACTGAAGCTTTCTTT CASSDRVTEAFF TRBJ1-1 TRBD1 . TRBV6-6
TGTGCCAGCAGTTTTGCGAGTCGGAGGGAGCAGTACTTC CASSFASRREQYF TRBJ2-7 . . TRBV27
TGCGCCAGCAGCTTGGACGGGACTAGTCTCTTCCCTCAGGTCTTC CASSLDGTSLFPQVF TRBJ2-1 TRBD2 . TRBV5-1
TGTGCCAGCAGCGGTACAGGGGGCCATTCGTACACTGAAGCTTTCTTT CASSGTGGHSYTEAFF TRBJ1-1 TRBD1 . TRBV9
TGCAGCGCCCGCGGGACAGGTCTCTACGAGCAGTACTTC CSARGTGLYEQYF TRBJ2-7 TRBD1 . TRBV29-1
TGCGCCAGCAGCTTGGATCACTCTGGGGCCAACGTCCTGACTTTC CASSLDHSGANVLTF TRBJ2-6 . once TRBV5-1
TGTGCCAGTAGTATCAACAGGATAAACTCTGGAAACACCATATATTTT CASSINRINSGNTIYF TRBJ1-3 . . TRBV19
TGTGCCAGCAGTGAGGGGACAGGGCGAGGGGAAAAACTGTTTTTT CASSEGTGRGEKLFF TRBJ1-4 TRBD1 . TRBV6-1
TGTGCCAGCAGCGTAGGGACAGGACACTACGAGCAGTACTTC CASSVGTGHYEQYF TRBJ2-7 TRBD1 . TRBV9
TGTGCCAGCACTGTTCTAGCGGGGAGCCCCGGGGAGCTGTTTTTT CASTVLAGSPGELFF TRBJ2-2 TRBD2 . TRBV27
TGTGCCAGCAGTCCGGACAGCTTCTTT CASSPDSFF TRBJ1-1 . . TRBV6-6
TGTGCCAGCAGCCGCGGGCCCCGGTCGGAAAAACTGTTTTTT CASSRGPRSEKLFF TRBJ1-4 . . TRBV7-6
TGTGCCAGCACCTGGACTAGCGGGAGCTCCGGGGAGCTGTTTTTT CASTWTSGSSGELFF TRBJ2-2 TRBD2 once TRBV27
TGTGCCAGTACTGTGAGCGGGAGTAATACGCAGTATTTT CASTVSGSNTQYF TRBJ2-3 TRBD2 . TRBV19
TGTGCCAGCAGTTACTTGCAGGGACAGCCCCAGCATTTT CASSYLQGQPQHF TRBJ1-5 . . TRBV6-5
TGTGCCAGCAGCCGTCAGGACAGACGAGGAAACACCATATATTTT CASSRQDRRGNTIYF TRBJ1-3 . . TRBV14
TGTGCCAGCAGCCTGGACAGGGATGTCGAAAAACTGTTTTTT CASSLDRDVEKLFF TRBJ1-4 TRBD1 few TRBV14
TGTGCCAGCAAATCCCTACAGTCGAACACTGAAGCTTTCTTT CASKSLQSNTEAFF TRBJ1-1 . . TRBV6-1
TGTGCCAGCAGCTTCGACAGAGCGAACACTGAAGCTTTCTTT CASSFDRANTEAFF TRBJ1-1 . . TRBV7-2
TGTGCCATCAGTGAGTCCCAGACAGTCTATGGCTACACCTTC CAISESQTVYGYTF TRBJ1-2 . . TRBV10-3
TGTGCCAGCAGTGAAGAAAAGGGAGAGGGCTATGGCTACACCTTC CASSEEKGEGYGYTF TRBJ1-2 . . TRBV2
TGTGCCAGCAGCTTAGGACAGGCCGCCCGGGATCAGCCCCAGCATTTT CASSLGQAARDQPQHF TRBJ1-5 . few TRBV7-9
TGCAGCGTTGAACGGAGGGTGGAAACCGGGGAGCTGTTTTTT CSVERRVETGELFF TRBJ2-2 . . TRBV29-1
TGTGCCAGCAGCCCAGGGGGAATGAACACCGGGGAGCTGTTTTTT CASSPGGMNTGELFF TRBJ2-2 TRBD1 . TRBV28
TGCGCCAGCAGCCAAGGTGTCGGCGGGAGGGGGGAGCAGTACTTC CASSQGVGGRGEQYF TRBJ2-7 TRBD2 . TRBV4-3
TGCGCCAGCAGCCAGGGACAGCACCCCCCAAAAAACATTCAGTACTTC CASSQGQHPPKNIQYF TRBJ2-4 TRBD1 . TRBV4-3
TGTGCCAGCAGTTACTCGACAGACAACTATGGCTACACCTTC CASSYSTDNYGYTF TRBJ1-2 . . TRBV6-5
TGTGCCAGCAGTGACCAGGCGCTAGCGGGTGTCACCGGGGAGCTGTTTTTT CASSDQALAGVTGELFF TRBJ2-2 TRBD2 once TRBV6-4
TGTGCCAGCAGCTCCCCCGGGGCCGGGGAGCTGTTTTTT CASSSPGAGELFF TRBJ2-2 . . TRBV7-6
TGTGCCAGCAGTTTTTCCCCGGGCAATGAGCAGTTCTTC CASSFSPGNEQFF TRBJ2-1 . . TRBV27
TGTGCCAGCAGCCAAAGCGTTTACAATGAGCAGTTCTTC CASSQSVYNEQFF TRBJ2-1 . . TRBV6-4
TGTGCCAGCAGCTTACGGCAGGGGGCCTCCTACAATGAGCAGTTCTTC CASSLRQGASYNEQFF TRBJ2-1 TRBD1 . TRBV7-9
TGTGCCAGCAGTCGGGGGGTGGGCTCTGGGGCCAACGTCCTGACTTTC CASSRGVGSGANVLTF TRBJ2-6 TRBD2 . TRBV28
TGCGCCAGCAGCTTGAGAGGGGGGGACACTGAAGCTTTCTTT CASSLRGGDTEAFF TRBJ1-1 . . TRBV5-1
TGCGCCAGCAGCCCCCCCGTGTGGTTGGGCGAGCAGTTCTTC CASSPPVWLGEQFF TRBJ2-1 . . TRBV5-1
TGTGCCAGCAGTTTGAGGGAGTACTACGAGCAGTACTTC CASSLREYYEQYF TRBJ2-7 . once TRBV27
TGTGCCTGGAGGACAGGGGGCTACGAGCAGTACTTC CAWRTGGYEQYF TRBJ2-7 TRBD1 . TRBV30
TGTGCCAGCAGCTTGGGGGGAGCAACCTACGAGCAGTACTTC CASSLGGATYEQYF TRBJ2-7 . . TRBV7-9
TGTGCCAGCAGTTTATCGGGGGTGGCGGGGATAGTCTACGAGCAGTACTTC CASSLSGVAGIVYEQYF TRBJ2-7 . . TRBV27
TGTGCCAGCAGCTTAATGCAGGGGGACCGGGAAAAACTGTTTTTT CASSLMQGDREKLFF TRBJ1-4 TRBD1 . TRBV7-9
TGCGCCAGCAGCTTGGGGGTAGCGGGAAACACAGATACGCAGTATTTT CASSLGVAGNTDTQYF TRBJ2-3 TRBD2 . TRBV5-1
TGTGCCAGCAGCCAATTACAGGGGTACGAGACCCAGTACTTC CASSQLQGYETQYF TRBJ2-5 TRBD1 few TRBV14
TGTGCCAGCAGCTTAGAGCGCGGGTCCTACAATGAGCAGTTCTTC CASSLERGSYNEQFF TRBJ2-1 . . TRBV7-9